This entry describes one T cell receptor (beta chain). What this receptor recognizes is not known. Base qualities are not recorded, but no much larger clone differs from it by a single base. This sample was taken from a study of technical replicates of blood from four donors (dated by TCRdb to 2017 to 2019). Preparation of the library involved the immunoSEQ multiplex PCR assay. The immuneACCESS repertoire file appears here via TCRdb, limited to in-frame rearrangements. These files lack a portion of the clones; in checked studies, under half of the deficit traces to unresolved V genes, and the cause of the others is not known. In all, the sample holds about 84,000 clones, and roughly 92% of those were seen once. Clones ranked in the top ten supply under 0.3% of the sample. CDR3 length: 14 amino acids, cysteine to phenylalanine. Only the CDR3 DNA is retained, 42 bases long and in frame from the first base. Looking up the germline V gene yields CDR1 SGHVS and CDR2 FQNEAQ. A distance of 13 bases separates the germline ends of V and J, which lose 4 bases and 4 bases respectively.

This receptor chain uses TRBV7-8 and TRBJ2-5; the D gene assignment is ambiguous. The TCR comes from a human donor in good health. Material for sequencing was T cells isolated from PBMCs. The CDR3 protein: CASSYSASIETQYF. The DNA sequence is TGTGCCAGCAGCTACTCTGCTAGTATAGAGACCCAGTACTTC.